These 22 T cell receptor beta chains originate from one sample sequenced in a study of tumor-infiltrating lymphocytes in primary liver carcinoma. From around 18-30 mg of unsorted bulk tissue, DNA and RNA were co-extracted together. The input was about 490 ng total RNA; TCR beta cDNA was made from it with a constant-region primer. Nested multiplex PCR, run for three rounds with slightly modified ARM-PCR, yielded TCR beta libraries. Rounds one and two of PCR, each of around 9 cycles, were primed with TRBV1-TRBV30 forward primers and a C-beta reverse primer. Using its own MiXCR run on the multiplex PCR reads, TCRdb lists one record per CDR3 protein. The sample lists approximately 30,000 distinct CDR3 sequences, approximately 71% occurring once. Specimen: liver tumor tissue from sampling region 3. As for subset: tumor region T3, left-lateral pole. The source of these receptors is a woman younger than 45 with primary liver carcinoma and hepatitis B virus infection.

The rearrangement joins TRBV30 to TRBJ2-5; TRBD2 matches 7 bases. The CDR3 extends over 12 amino acids. V was clipped by 3 bases and J by 14 bases; unmatched bases: 12. Germline CDR1 reads GTSNPN; CDR2 reads SVGIG (reference sequence). As DNA, the CDR3 is TGTGCCTGGAGCTCGGGGCGGGAGACCAATTACTTC. Translated: CAWSSGRETNYF.

This clonotype was recorded at least ten times. The chain employs TRBV20-1 and TRBJ2-2, with a tentative D call TRBD2 (5 bases). CDR3 length: 14 amino acids. V lost 0 bases to trimming and J lost 7 bases, with 12 bases between them. The V gene's germline CDR1 is DFQATT and CDR2 SNEGSKA (reference sequence). CDR3 sequence: CSARDQWGVGELFF. The CDR3 DNA reads as TGCAGTGCTAGAGATCAATGGGGAGTCGGGGAGCTGTTTTTT.

This clonotype showed up just a few times. A much larger clone lies a single base off, so this may be a read error. The rearrangement uses TRBV30 and TRBJ2-7; 14 nucleotides match TRBD2. Germline lookup yields CDR1 GTSNPN and CDR2 SVGIG (reference sequence). CDR3 length: 15 amino acids. V shed 3 bases and J 1 base; nucleotides not matched to a gene: 2. This chain's CDR3 is CAWRGLAGESYEQYF. For the CDR3, the DNA is TGTGCCTGGAGGGGACTAGCGGGGGAGTCCTACGAGCAGTACTTC.

With regard to this clonotype: This CDR3 fails to terminate in the conserved phenylalanine or tryptophan, so it likely reflects a read error. The chain couples TRBV11-2 to TRBJ1-2; D gene uncertain. This CDR3 is built from 15 residues. From germline, CDR1 is SGHAT and CDR2 FQNNGV. The CDR3: CAGSLDGMAGRGYTL. The CDR3 DNA sequence: TGTGCCGGCAGCTTAGATGGGATGGCAGGAAGAGGCTACACCTTA.

V and J are TRBV6-6 and TRBJ2-2; no clear D gene. This CDR3 is 16 amino acids long. Germline CDR1 and CDR2: MNHNY and SVGAGI (reference sequence). Trimming cost V 6 bases and J 0 bases, with 14 bases left between them. The CDR3 is CASSPTRNPNTGELFF. DNA for the CDR3: TGTGCCAGCAGCCCAACCCGCAATCCGAACACCGGGGAGCTGTTTTTT.

Comment on this clonotype: At one boundary the junction diverges from the germline segment, which might be a read error. Written as DNA, the CDR3 is TGCAGCGTTATACACAACATGAACACTGAAACTTTCTTT. It is translated as CSVIHNMNTETFF. This chain connects TRBV29-1 to TRBJ1-1; D remains ambiguous. Germline V CDR1 and CDR2: SQVTM, ANQGSEA. This CDR3 is 13 amino acids long.

Remarks on this clonotype: The CDR3 does not close with the conserved phenylalanine or tryptophan, likely indicating a read error. It is unclear where the CDR3 begins or ends on the DNA, so no DNA is shown, and the CDR3 is as TCRdb lists it. The rearrangement uses TRBV11-2 and TRBJ2-1. Germline V gene sequence: CDR1 SGHAT, CDR2 FQNNGV. The CDR3 is 13 residues long, counting both termini. The CDR3 here is CASILSVTNEQFL.

In the case of this clonotype: The junction differs from germline at one of its ends, possibly a read error. J is TRBJ1-3 and V is TRBV11-2; D unclear. CDR3 size: 11 residues. Germline V gives CDR1 SGHAT, CDR2 FQNNGV. The CDR3 nucleotides are TGTGTCAGCAGTTTGGGAAACACCATATACTTT. Residues: CVSSLGNTIYF.

The rearrangement links TRBV29-1 to TRBJ2-3; perhaps TRBD2 as D (5 bases). CDR1 and CDR2 (germline): SQVTM, ANQGSEA. The CDR3 spans 13 residues. Here the CDR3 DNA reads TGCTGCATTGAAGAGGGAGTGGGGGATACGCAGTATTTT. It translates to CCIEEGVGDTQYF.

Details on this clonotype: One end of the junction fails to match germline, which may point to a read error. The V gene is TRBV4-1, the J gene TRBJ2-3; tentatively, D is TRBD2 (5 bases). The CDR3 runs 18 residues. The germline CDR1 and CDR2 sequences are MGHRA and YSYEKL. CDR3 coding DNA: TGCACCAGCAGCCAACTAGGCATGGCAGCTGAAGCCTCGGATACGCAGTATTTT. Its translation is CTSSQLGMAAEASDTQYF.

This chain uses TRBV4-3 with TRBJ2-7; D remains unclear. This CDR3 is 15 amino acids long. CDR1 is LGHNA and CDR2 is YSLEER in the germline V gene. The DNA for the CDR3 is TGCGCGAGGAGCCAAGATCGATGGATAGGGCGGGAGCAGTACTTC. This encodes CARSQDRWIGREQYF.

This clonotype is medium-sized. The V call is TRBV6-5, the J call TRBJ1-5; D is unclear. The CDR3 totals 13 residues. The ends were cut back, 6 bases at V and 6 bases at J, with 12 bases in the middle. CDR1 and CDR2 (germline): MNHEY, SVGAGI. CDR3 sequence reads: CASSPSQIQPQHF. In nucleotides, the CDR3 is TGTGCCAGCAGCCCATCTCAGATTCAGCCCCAGCATTTT.

Notes on this clonotype: Because it lacks the conserved phenylalanine or tryptophan at the end, this CDR3 is likely a read error. V and J are TRBV28 and TRBJ1-6; D not certain. The CDR3 has 15 residues. V gave up 5 bases and J gave up 4 bases, with 12 bases separating them. CDR1 is MDHEN, CDR2 SYDVKM, per germline. CDR3 nucleotides: TGTGCCAGCAGTCAAGGAACATCATATAATTCACCCCTCCACATT. Translation gives CASSQGTSYNSPLHI.

Points on this clonotype: Just one base apart from a much larger clone, this may be a read error. J is TRBJ2-1 and V is TRBV2, with D possibly being TRBD2 (5 bases). The length of the CDR3 is 14 residues. From germline, CDR1 is SNHLY and CDR2 FYNNEI. CDR3 DNA sequence: TGTGCCAGCAGTGAGTCTACTAGAAGTAATGATCAGTTCTTC. Translating gives CASSESTRSNDQFF. The whole variable domain, remainder taken from reference TRBV2 and TRBJ2-1, is EPEVTQTPSHQVTQMGQEVILRCVPISNHLYFYWYRQILGQKVEFLVSFYNNEISEKSEIFDDQFSVERPDGSNFTLKIRSTKLEDSAMYFCASSESTRSNDQFFGPGTRLTVL.

With regard to this clonotype: A much more abundant neighbour one base away suggests this may be a read error. V gene TRBV11-3 combines with J gene TRBJ1-1; 8 nucleotides agree with TRBD1. The germline gives CDR1 SGHNT, CDR2 YENEEA. There are 15 residues in the CDR3. The CDR3 DNA sequence: TGTCCCTCCGGTCAGGGGGCGCCAATCTCCACTGAAGCTTTCTTT. This translates into CPSGQGAPISTEAFF.

This clonotype was detected only a few times. This sequence may be a read error, since a much larger clone differs from it by one base. The genes are TRBV11-2 and TRBJ2-1; TRBD1 matches at 8 bases. CDR3 length equals 13 residues. Germline V lookup: CDR1 SGHAT, CDR2 FQNNGV. The CDR3 region is CANSLDRDDELFF. In DNA form, the CDR3 reads TGTGCCAACAGCTTGGACAGGGATGATGAGCTGTTCTTC.

The chain carries TRBV5-4 and TRBJ2-1; D tentatively fits TRBD1 or TRBD2 (5 bases each). V lost 10 bases and J 2 bases, leaving 19 bases between the germline ends. Germline V CDR1 and CDR2: SGHNT, YYREEE (reference sequence). The CDR3 consists of 15 residues. This chain's CDR3 is CAGNLMLGAYNEQFF. The CDR3 DNA reads TGTGCCGGCAACCTGATGTTGGGGGCCTACAATGAGCAGTTCTTC.

About this clonotype: Sequence at one end of the junction differs from germline and may be a read error. The rearrangement links TRBV28 to TRBJ2-3, with 8 nucleotides matching TRBD1. This CDR3 is built from 17 residues. Looked up from germline, CDR1 is MDHEN and CDR2 is SYDVKM. The CDR3 nucleotides read TGTGCCAGCAGTGCAATCCAGGGGGCAGGCATCGCAGATACACAGTATTTT. Translating gives CASSAIQGAGIADTQYF.

This clonotype came up a few times. At one of its ends the junction is not consistent with the germline gene, which may arise from a read error. The chain couples TRBV4-2 to TRBJ1-3; D is unclear. The CDR3 totals 17 residues. CDR1 LGHNA and CDR2 YNFKEQ come from the germline V gene. CDR3 loop: CASSQDLGVASGNTIYF. For the CDR3, the DNA is TGTGCCAGCAGTCAAGATCTCGGGGTGGCTTCTGGAAACACCATATATTTT.

This clonotype came up a few times. J is TRBJ2-7 and V is TRBV6-2 or TRBV6-3; tentatively, D is TRBD2 (5 bases). CDR1 and CDR2 (germline): MNHEY, SVGEGT. The CDR3 is made up of 17 amino acids. Trimming cost V 5 bases and J 4 bases, with 24 bases left between them. CDR3 sequence (DNA): TGTGCCAGCAGTCCTCGGTTAGCGCCGGAGAAGACTTACGAGCAGTACTTC. It is translated as CASSPRLAPEKTYEQYF.

Concerning this clonotype itself: An end of the junction does not agree with germline; a read error may underlie this. V and J are TRBV28 and TRBJ2-2; the match to TRBD2 covers 8 bases. Germline values: CDR1 MDHEN, CDR2 SYDVKM. This CDR3 comprises 13 residues. As DNA, the CDR3 is TGTGCCGGCGGTTTGAGCGGGAGCGGGGAGCTGCTTTTT. It translates to CAGGLSGSGELLF. Full variable domain (outside the CDR3, taken from reference TRBV28 and TRBJ2-2): DVKVTQSSRYLVKRTGEKVFLECVQDMDHENMFWYRQDPGLGLRLIYFSYDVKMKEKGDIPEGYSVSREKKERFSLILESASTNQTSMYLCAGGLSGSGELLFGEGSRLTVL.

Details on this clonotype: The junction departs from the called germline gene at one end, perhaps through a read error. The chain has TRBV6-6 and TRBJ1-6; D may be TRBD1 (6 bases). The CDR3 covers 14 residues. Germline V gene lookup returns CDR1 MNHNY and CDR2 SVGAGI (reference sequence). The CDR3 DNA reads as TGTACCAGCAGTTACACAGGGATGCATTCACCCATCCACTTT. As protein: CTSSYTGMHSPIHF.